The T cell receptor (beta chain) under discussion was sequenced for a study of T cells in Graves' hyperthyroidism and ophthalmopathy (dated by TCRdb to between 2018 and 2021). About the investigation overall: A discovery cohort of about a hundred patients, 43 with Graves' ophthalmopathy and more than 55 with stable Graves' hyperthyroidism, was used to find distinguishing TCR V-J signatures. An independent validation cohort of 18 to 20 hyperthyroidism patients and 17 patients who later progressed to ophthalmopathy tested prospective prediction of ophthalmopathy. The 100 discovery patients were randomly split 7:3 into training and test sets. In addition, the study compared T-cell repertoires in thyroid tissue and in blood from roughly six Graves' hyperthyroidism patients. After sampling, hyperthyroidism patients received methimazole starting at 30 mg daily, and ophthalmopathy patients received high-dose intravenous methylprednisolone. The paper describes TCR Vbeta CDR3 sequencing of roughly 130 peripheral blood samples, made up of some 40 ophthalmopathy patients, roughly 72 hyperthyroidism patients and 17 progressor patients.

The TCR beta CDR3 regions were amplified from the RNA transcripts. The first round of RT-PCR for the TCR CDR3 was performed with the HTBI primer set and the Qiagen OneStep RT-PCR kit. Libraries were constructed in a second round of multiplex PCR, after which size selection and purification were performed. Libraries were sequenced paired-end with 100 bp reads on an Illumina HiSeq2000. Per the authors' processing: SOAPnuke was used to process the raw data, with reads discarded if the reads contained adapters or uncalled bases, had a mean Phred below 15, or lacked an exact constant-primer or identifier match. COPE v1.2.5 was used to merge the high-quality paired reads, and each unique nucleotide sequence was defined as a clonotype. MiTCR v1.1 was used to align clonotypes to the IMGT TRBV, TRBD and TRBJ reference segments. Only V-J combinations with frequency above 0.0001, covering roughly 99% of repertoires, were analysed. The TCS score was defined as F50 (clonal expansion) divided by E x V (chaos), with BLOSUM62-based TCRdist calculated between CDR3 peptides within each V-J. Welch's t-statistics and random forest reduced just over 500 V-J features to fewer than 15, which were used in a naive Bayes classifier (R e1071). Thyroid-blood repertoire similarity was quantified with the Morisita-Horn index. Using fastp at Q25 and MiXCR, TCRdb reprocessed the public reads and kept productive beta chains. Entries that share a CDR3 protein sequence are merged under the most common genes and DNA. The V and J calls were determined by TCRdb, not by the authors. In this sample the table shows 610,000 or so distinct CDR3 sequences, 35% to 55% of which occur a single time. Around 7.7% of the sample is held by the ten biggest clonotypes.

Study-wide conclusions, independent of this receptor: A 13 V-J signature model separated ophthalmopathy from stable hyperthyroidism, with 87.88% sensitivity and approximately 81% specificity in cross-validation and 80%/75% in testing. Most expanded thyroid clonotypes (frequency above 0.001) were also found in blood, which suggests that blood repertoires may mirror thyroid immune responses. During validation, the model predicted progression to ophthalmopathy a median of around six months ahead of onset, with around 65% sensitivity and 72% to 80% specificity. No statistical method was used to set the sample size in advance, and investigators knew the group allocation.

The V end loses 1 base and the J end loses 0 bases, and a stretch of 16 bases separates them. In the germline V gene (reference sequence), CDR1 corresponds to DFQATT and CDR2 to SNEGSKA. The CDR3 covers 16 residues, taking in both the cysteine and the phenylalanine. Only the CDR3 portion is preserved as DNA: 48 bases, with reading frame beginning at the first base. In its sample, this clonotype was seen many times. No antigen is known for it. The sample holds no much larger clone one base away, and base qualities are not on file. Stable Graves' hyperthyroidism was defined as the absence of progression to ophthalmopathy over 18 months of follow-up. Hyperthyroidism patients were newly diagnosed, had a disease duration of under 2 months, and were aged 18 to 65 years. The study excluded patients with uncontrolled infections, other autoimmune diseases, pregnancy or lactation. Diagnoses were established on the basis of clinical symptoms, serum thyroxine and TRAb, thyroid ultrasound, and orbital computed tomography. Total RNA was extracted with Trizol reagent, and quality was checked on an Agilent 2100 Bioanalyzer.

Sequencing was done on a sample of peripheral blood or thyroid tissue (not recorded which). The sequence links TRBV20-1 to TRBJ2-7; no D gene can be assigned with confidence. The clonotype comes from a woman aged 18-29 years with Graves' hyperthyroidism. The CDR3 protein sequence reads: CSARANLKPSSYEQYF. The nucleotides read TGCAGTGCTAGAGCTAACCTTAAACCCAGCTCCTACGAGCAGTACTTC.